A single sample gave rise to the 26 T cell receptor beta chains below, sequenced in a study of cytomegalovirus exposure and HLA in healthy donors. Primers for the PCR totalled 60 Vbeta and 13 Jbeta. Sequencing used immunoSEQ multiplex PCR; TCRdb keeps in-frame clones, though not all of them. Of 100,000 to 150,000 clones listed, 74% are singletons. What was sequenced was PBMCs. All receptors come from a woman aged 50 to 65 in good health and CMV-seropositive.

CDR3: CASSLEVLGHNEQFF. CDR3 coding DNA: TGTGCCAGCAGCTTAGAAGTTCTCGGTCACAATGAGCAGTTCTTC. The rearrangement links TRBV7-9 to TRBJ2-1; D uncertain. V was pared by 1 base and J by 5 bases, with 12 bases between. Germline CDR1 is SEHNR and CDR2 is FQNEAQ (reference sequence). The CDR3 covers 15 residues. The full variable domain, its missing parts supplied by reference TRBV7-9 and TRBJ2-1, is DTGVSQNPRHKITKRGQNVTFRCDPISEHNRLYWYRQTLGQGPEFLTYFQNEAQLEKSRLLSDRFSAERPKGSFSTLEIQRTEQGDSAMYLCASSLEVLGHNEQFFGPGTRLTVL.

This sequence joins TRBV2 and TRBJ2-1; D unresolved. Germline V gene lookup returns CDR1 SNHLY and CDR2 FYNNEI. V was cut by 10 bases and J by 0 bases, with 10 bases left in between. The CDR3 is 13 amino acids. The CDR3 reads CATSVSSYNEQFF. CDR3 nucleotides: TGTGCCACCTCAGTAAGCTCCTACAATGAGCAGTTCTTC. The full variable domain, in which reference TRBV2 and TRBJ2-1 provide the parts outside the CDR3, is EPEVTQTPSHQVTQMGQEVILRCVPISNHLYFYWYRQILGQKVEFLVSFYNNEISEKSEIFDDQFSVERPDGSNFTLKIRSTKLEDSAMYFCATSVSSYNEQFFGPGTRLTVL.

The chain has TRBV4-1 and TRBJ1-2; the D gene is possibly TRBD1 (5 bases). CDR3 length: 15 residues. Deletions cut 0 bases from V and 8 bases from J, with 16 bases between. Germline CDR1 MGHRA, CDR2 YSYEKL. Here the CDR3 reads CASSQDDQGSQGYTF. CDR3 coding DNA: TGCGCCAGCAGCCAAGATGACCAGGGCAGTCAAGGCTACACCTTC.

The V call is TRBV9, the J call TRBJ2-1; tentatively, D is TRBD1 (7 bases). This CDR3 spans 15 amino acids. Germline lookup yields CDR1 SGDLS and CDR2 YYNGEE. V lost 2 bases and J lost 4, with 13 bases in between. This CDR3 is CASSVAGQSYNEQFF. Here the CDR3 DNA reads TGTGCCAGCAGCGTCGCGGGACAGAGTTACAATGAGCAGTTCTTC. The complete variable domain, with remaining parts taken from reference TRBV9 and TRBJ2-1, reads DSGVTQTPKHLITATGQRVTLRCSPRSGDLSVYWYQQSLDQGLQFLIQYYNGEERAKGNILERFSAQQFPDLHSELNLSSLELGDSALYFCASSVAGQSYNEQFFGPGTRLTVL.

The chain joins TRBV28 to TRBJ1-5; 7 bases align to TRBD1. With 3 bases clipped from V and 6 bases from J, the junction kept 8 bases outside the gene matches. Germline CDR1 and CDR2: MDHEN and SYDVKM. The CDR3 sequence is 15 residues long. CDR3 residues: CASSFSRGASQPQHF. The DNA for the CDR3 is TGTGCCAGCAGTTTTTCCAGGGGGGCAAGTCAGCCCCAGCATTTT.

The gene calls are TRBV19 and TRBJ1-3; D is undetermined. The CDR3 totals 15 residues. The V end lost 0 bases, the J end lost 4 bases, and 10 bases lay between the germline ends. Germline lookup yields CDR1 LNHDA and CDR2 SQIVND (reference sequence). As DNA, the CDR3 is TGTGCCAGTAGTATAGAAGCCACGTGGGGAAACACCATATATTTT. Protein: CASSIEATWGNTIYF.

The chain recombines TRBV28 with TRBJ2-5; 12 bases are a match to TRBD2. The CDR3 has 17 amino acids. V gave up 2 bases and J gave up 6 bases; unmatched junction bases: 10. Per germline, CDR1 MDHEN and CDR2 SYDVKM. This CDR3 is CASSLIRTSGAPKTQYF. DNA for the CDR3: TGTGCCAGCAGTTTAATCCGGACTAGCGGGGCCCCAAAGACCCAGTACTTC.

The chain recombines TRBV19 with TRBJ1-1; 8 bases map to TRBD1. With 8 bases clipped from V and 1 base from J, the junction kept 9 bases outside the gene matches. The CDR3 extends over 15 amino acids. Per the germline V gene, CDR1 is LNHDA and CDR2 is SQIVND (reference sequence). The CDR3 loop is CASSTGGFWNTEAFF. The CDR3, as DNA: TGTGCCAGTTCCACAGGGGGATTTTGGAACACTGAAGCTTTCTTT.

The chain carries TRBV7-2 and TRBJ2-5, with 7 bases matching TRBD1. Germline lookup yields CDR1 SGHTA and CDR2 FQGNSA. After removal of 6 bases from V and 5 bases from J, the junction contained 3 bases not matched to a gene. CDR3 length: 12 residues. CDR3 coding DNA: TGTGCCAGCAGTTCCAGGGGGGAGACCCAGTACTTC. Translating it yields CASSSRGETQYF.

The V and J genes are TRBV5-6 and TRBJ2-7; tentatively, D is TRBD1 (5 bases). The V end lost 4 bases, the J end lost 4 bases, and 12 bases lay between the germline ends. The CDR3 consists of 13 residues. Per the germline V gene, CDR1 is SGHDT and CDR2 is YYEEEE. CDR3 sequence reads: CASSPLDSYEQYF. In DNA form, the CDR3 reads TGTGCCAGCAGCCCCCTCGACAGTTACGAGCAGTACTTC.

This clone was seen once. This rearrangement joins TRBV4-1 to TRBJ2-5; 16 nucleotides match TRBD2. V dropped 3 bases and J dropped 2; count of bases not matched to a gene: 9. The length of the CDR3 is 19 residues. Germline values: CDR1 MGHRA, CDR2 YSYEKL. The CDR3 DNA is TGCGCCAGCAGCCATCCGGGACTAGCGGGGGGGCCGGGTCAAGAGACCCAGTACTTC. Protein sequence: CASSHPGLAGGPGQETQYF.

The rearrangement links TRBV7-8 to TRBJ2-4, with a weak D call TRBD2 (6 bases). Germline CDR1 is SGHVS and CDR2 is FQNEAQ. V shed 2 bases and J shed 8 bases, with 19 bases lying between them. CDR3 length: 16 residues. This chain's CDR3 is CASSLSGQLAWDIQYF. CDR3 sequence (DNA): TGTGCCAGCAGCTTATCCGGTCAACTAGCATGGGACATTCAGTACTTC. The entire variable domain, with the rest obtained from reference TRBV7-8 and TRBJ2-4, is as follows: GAGVSQSPRYKVAKRGQDVALRCDPISGHVSLFWYQQALGQGPEFLTYFQNEAQLDKSGLPSDRFFAERPEGSVSTLKIQRTQQEDSAVYLCASSLSGQLAWDIQYFGAGTRLSVL.

The rearrangement links TRBV7-3 to TRBJ2-5; TRBD2 matches at 9 bases. Germline loops: CDR1 SGHTA, CDR2 FQGTGA. J lost 2 bases, V lost 5 bases, and 3 bases had no gene match. CDR3 length: 14 residues. The CDR3 sequence: CASSTLAGQETQYF. The CDR3 region has the DNA TGTGCCAGCAGCACTCTAGCGGGACAAGAGACCCAGTACTTC. Combining the CDR3 with reference TRBV7-3 and TRBJ2-5 gives the whole variable domain GAGVSQTPSNKVTEKGKYVELRCDPISGHTALYWYRQSLGQGPEFLIYFQGTGAADDSGLPNDRFFAVRPEGSVSTLKIQRTERGDSAVYLCASSTLAGQETQYFGPGTRLLVL.

The chain joins TRBV19 to TRBJ1-5, with 7 bases aligning to TRBD1. This CDR3 is 15 amino acids long. The germline gives CDR1 LNHDA, CDR2 SQIVND (reference sequence). The trim removed 6 bases at V and 0 bases at J, leaving 5 bases unmatched. The chain's CDR3 is CASRQTGFSNQPQHF. In DNA, the CDR3 is TGTGCCAGTAGGCAGACAGGGTTTAGCAATCAGCCCCAGCATTTT.

This clone qualifies as medium-sized. V is TRBV5-6 and J is TRBJ1-4; weak D call: TRBD1 (6 bases). V dropped 0 bases and J dropped 4 bases, with 7 bases sitting between them. The length of the CDR3 is 14 residues. Germline lookup yields CDR1 SGHDT and CDR2 YYEEEE. DNA of the CDR3: TGTGCCAGCAGCTTGGTACAGGGTAATGAAAAACTGTTTTTT. This sequence encodes CASSLVQGNEKLFF.

The CDR3 DNA sequence: TGTGCCATTTCCCAGAACAGGGCCCTTTCTGGAAACACCATATATTTT. Translated, it gives CAISQNRALSGNTIYF. V and J are TRBV10-3 and TRBJ1-3; D may be TRBD1 (6 bases). V lost 9 bases to trimming and J lost 1 base, with 19 bases between them. Germline CDR1 and CDR2: ENHRY and SYGVKD. This CDR3 is built from 16 residues.

The rearrangement links TRBV15 to TRBJ2-7, with D possibly TRBD1 on 5 matching bases. Germline values: CDR1 LNHNV, CDR2 YYDKDF (reference sequence). Trimming removed 3 bases at V and 2 bases at J, with 8 bases between. The CDR3 is 13 residues long. The CDR3 is CATSRQDTYEQYF. CDR3 coding DNA: TGTGCCACCAGCAGGCAGGACACCTACGAGCAGTACTTC.

The gene calls are TRBV7-3 and TRBJ2-5, with D tentatively TRBD2 (7 bases). CDR3 length: 15 residues. V lost 7 bases to trimming and J lost 4 bases, with 19 bases between them. Germline lookup yields CDR1 SGHTA and CDR2 FQGTGA. CDR3 sequence reads: CASTPGGGRGETQYF. CDR3 DNA sequence: TGTGCCAGCACCCCGGGCGGGGGCAGGGGAGAGACCCAGTACTTC.

This clone was observed a handful of times. J is TRBJ2-1 and V is TRBV7-2, with 11 positions matching TRBD1. The CDR3 covers 16 residues. CDR1 is SGHTA, CDR2 FQGNSA, per germline. Trimming removed 4 bases from V and 5 bases from J; junction bases left unmatched: 7. The CDR3 DNA sequence: TGTGCCAGCAGCTCCGGACAGGGGGCGTCCAACAATGAGCAGTTCTTC. Its protein is CASSSGQGASNNEQFF.

This sequence joins TRBV5-1 and TRBJ2-1, with TRBD1 identical over 11 bases. Germline CDR1 is SGHRS and CDR2 is YFSETQ. Losses at the gene ends were 4 bases for V and 9 bases for J; bases not matched to a gene: 9. CDR3 length equals 15 residues. As DNA, the CDR3 is TGCGCCAGCAGCCCAAGCGGACAGGGGGCAGGTGAGCAGTTCTTC. Translated: CASSPSGQGAGEQFF.

The chain employs TRBV5-1 and TRBJ2-7; TRBD2 matches 10 bases. Trimming removed 0 bases from V and 6 bases from J; junction bases left unmatched: 9. The CDR3 sequence is 16 residues long. Germline CDR1 SGHRS, CDR2 YFSETQ. CDR3 sequence (DNA): TGCGCCAGCAGCTTGGGATCAGCGGGGGGGCAGGGCGAGCAGTACTTC. Protein product: CASSLGSAGGQGEQYF.

The chain links TRBV19 to TRBJ2-1, with 10 bases aligning to TRBD2. V was pared by 2 bases and J by 4 bases, with 5 bases of the junction left unmatched. Germline assignment: CDR1 LNHDA and CDR2 SQIVND (reference sequence). This CDR3 is 16 amino acids long. CDR3 nucleotide sequence: TGTGCCAGTAGTATAACTAGCGGGACCCCATACAATGAGCAGTTCTTC. Residues: CASSITSGTPYNEQFF. Filled out from reference TRBV19 and TRBJ2-1, the complete variable domain reads DGGITQSPKYLFRKEGQNVTLSCEQNLNHDAMYWYRQDPGQGLRLIYYSQIVNDFQKGDIAEGYSVSREKKESFPLTVTSAQKNPTAFYLCASSITSGTPYNEQFFGPGTRLTVL.

The gene calls are TRBV19 and TRBJ1-2; unclear D gene. Looked up from germline, CDR1 is LNHDA and CDR2 is SQIVND (reference sequence). The V end lost 5 bases, the J end lost 2 bases, and 15 bases lay between the germline ends. This CDR3 comprises 15 residues. DNA for the CDR3: TGTGCCAGTAGTGCGGGATTGAATCCCAACTATGGCTACACCTTC. It encodes CASSAGLNPNYGYTF.

This chain uses TRBV6-1 with TRBJ2-5; D is uncertain. Deletions cut 9 bases from V and 1 base from J, with 18 bases between. The germline V gene encodes CDR1 MNHNS and CDR2 SASEGT. This CDR3 contains 15 residues. CDR3 protein: CASSEFGSPQETQYF. Written as DNA, the CDR3 is TGTGCCAGTTCGGAGTTCGGTTCACCCCAAGAGACCCAGTACTTC.

The rearrangement uses TRBV23-1 and TRBJ2-3; TRBD1 matches at 8 bases. TRBV23-1 is given ORF status, its function remaining uncertain. The CDR3 runs to 21 residues. The V segment lost 2 bases and the J segment 5 bases; nucleotides outside the gene matches: 24. As DNA, the CDR3 is TGCGCCAGCAGTCAAAATTCTCATACGAATACCGGGACAGGTTGGAAAGATACGCAGTATTTT. It specifies CASSQNSHTNTGTGWKDTQYF.

V is TRBV19 and J is TRBJ1-3, with a possible D match to TRBD1 (5 bases). The V end lost 5 bases, the J end lost 4 bases, and 9 bases lay between the germline ends. Germline V gene lookup returns CDR1 LNHDA and CDR2 SQIVND (reference sequence). CDR3 length equals 13 residues. CDR3 coding DNA: TGTGCCAGTAGTCCAGGACAAGGAAACACCATATATTTT. This codes for CASSPGQGNTIYF.